Shown below are 14 T cell receptor beta chains from a single sample sequenced in a study of T cells in Graves' hyperthyroidism and ophthalmopathy. RNA transcripts provided the source from which TCR beta CDR3 regions were amplified. The TCR CDR3 was amplified in a first-round RT-PCR using the HTBI primer set. TCRdb reanalysed the multiplex PCR reads using MiXCR and keeps one entry per CDR3 protein. Of about 420,000 distinct CDR3 sequences in the sample, about a sixth are singletons; the top ten hold approximately 7.5%. The sequencing input was blood. Receptors originate from a woman between 18 and 29 years old with Graves' hyperthyroidism.

This clonotype was seen repeatedly, ten times or more. One end of the junction fails to match germline, which may point to a read error. The CDR3 here is CASSSGMNSPLHF. The CDR3, as DNA: TGTGCTAGCAGCTCGGGGATGAATTCACCCCTCCACTTT. The genes are TRBV7-7 and TRBJ1-6; D is undetermined. CDR1 is SSHAT and CDR2 is FNYEAQ in the germline V gene (reference sequence). The CDR3 runs to 13 residues.

This clonotype was seen just once. The rearrangement links TRBV3-1 to TRBJ2-2, with TRBD2 matching over 7 bases. The germline gives CDR1 LGHDT, CDR2 YNNKEL (reference sequence). This CDR3 is 15 amino acids long. Trimming removed 1 base from V and 7 bases from J; junction bases left unmatched: 6. This chain's CDR3 is CASSQVAGAGGELFF. CDR3 coding DNA: TGTGCCAGCAGCCAAGTGGCGGGAGCGGGCGGGGAGCTGTTTTTT. Full variable domain (rest looked up from reference TRBV3-1 and TRBJ2-2): DTAVSQTPKYLVTQMGNDKSIKCEQNLGHDTMYWYKQDSKKFLKIMFSYNNKELIINETVPNRFSPKSPDKAHLNLHINSLELGDSAVYFCASSQVAGAGGELFFGEGSRLTVL.

This clonotype was observed many times. The J gene is TRBJ2-7, the V gene TRBV18; TRBD2 agrees at 7 bases. The germline CDR1 and CDR2 sequences are KGHSH and LQKENI. Losses at the gene ends were 3 bases for V and 3 bases for J; bases not matched to a gene: 5. The CDR3 contains 14 residues. The chain's CDR3 is CASSPGLTYYEQYF. CDR3 sequence (DNA): TGTGCCAGCTCACCGGGACTAACCTACTACGAGCAGTACTTC.

The sample holds many counts of this clonotype. The chain is built from TRBV10-3 and TRBJ2-5; a weak D match, TRBD2 (7 bases). This CDR3 has 15 amino acids. From germline, CDR1 is ENHRY and CDR2 SYGVKD. The V end was cut by 3 bases, the J end by 3 bases, with 14 bases between. In DNA form, the CDR3 reads TGTGCCATCAGTGATTTGGGGGGGCGCAAAGAGACCCAGTACTTC. Its translation is CAISDLGGRKETQYF.

The CDR3 here is CASSPDSQSTEAFF. The CDR3 DNA reads TGTGCCAGCAGTCCGGACAGTCAGAGCACTGAAGCTTTCTTT. The chain has TRBV2 and TRBJ1-1; D may be TRBD1 (6 bases). CDR3 length equals 14 residues. Germline V gene lookup returns CDR1 SNHLY and CDR2 FYNNEI. The V and J ends lost 5 bases and 4 bases respectively, with 14 bases between them.

The sample holds many counts of this clonotype. V gene TRBV9 combines with J gene TRBJ1-1; unclear D gene. The germline V and J ends were trimmed by 4 bases and 4 bases, with 14 bases remaining between them. Germline V gene lookup returns CDR1 SGDLS and CDR2 YYNGEE. This CDR3 spans 14 amino acids. CDR3 bases: TGTGCCAGCAGCCCGGAAGGAGTAGGCACTGAAGCTTTCTTT. Its translation is CASSPEGVGTEAFF.

This clonotype was recorded many times. This chain links TRBV5-8 with TRBJ2-7, with TRBD2 matching 11 bases. Trimming at V came to 0 bases and at J to 2 bases, leaving 4 bases not matched to a gene. Germline assignment: CDR1 SGHTS and CDR2 YDEGEE. The CDR3 is 16 residues long. The CDR3 bases are TGTGCCAGCAGCTTGGACCTAGCGGGAGGAACCTACGAGCAGTACTTC. Translation gives CASSLDLAGGTYEQYF.

At least ten counts were recorded for this clonotype. The chain combines TRBV29-1 with TRBJ1-2; D is undetermined. The CDR3 totals 11 residues. Germline V gene lookup returns CDR1 SQVTM and CDR2 ANQGSEA. The V and J ends lost 6 bases and 3 bases respectively, with 8 bases between them. The CDR3 protein is CSVGRDYGYTF. The CDR3 DNA sequence: TGCAGCGTGGGAAGGGACTATGGCTACACCTTC.

The sample holds many counts of this clonotype. V gene TRBV20-1 combines with J gene TRBJ2-3, with D possibly TRBD2 on 7 matching bases. The CDR3 covers 15 residues. Trimming took off 2 bases at V and 6 bases at J, with 18 bases between the two ends. Germline V lookup: CDR1 DFQATT, CDR2 SNEGSKA (reference sequence). The CDR3 reads CSARPPRGGADTQYF. In DNA form, the CDR3 reads TGCAGTGCTAGACCCCCGCGAGGGGGGGCGGATACGCAGTATTTT.

In its sample, this clonotype was seen many times. This rearrangement joins TRBV30 to TRBJ1-5; D is undetermined. The CDR3 has 14 amino acids. Trimming took 2 bases from V and 0 from J, leaving 8 bases between them. Germline CDR1 GTSNPN, CDR2 SVGIG (reference sequence). The CDR3 region is CAWSTAASNQPQHF. The DNA for the CDR3 is TGTGCCTGGAGTACGGCGGCTAGCAATCAGCCCCAGCATTTT. Full variable domain (rest looked up from reference TRBV30 and TRBJ1-5): SQTIHQWPATLVQPVGSPLSLECTVEGTSNPNLYWYRQAAGRGLQLLFYSVGIGQISSEVPQNLSASRPQDRQFILSSKKLLLSDSGFYLCAWSTAASNQPQHFGDGTRLSIL.

This clonotype was seen many times. The J gene is TRBJ2-1, the V gene TRBV27; either TRBD1 or TRBD2 may fit D (6 bases each). Germline V lookup: CDR1 MNHEY, CDR2 SMNVEV (reference sequence). This CDR3 is built from 14 residues. V gave up 0 bases and J gave up 7 bases, with 10 bases separating them. DNA for the CDR3: TGTGCCAGCAGTTTATCGCAGGGGAGGAATGAGCAGTTCTTC. Protein sequence: CASSLSQGRNEQFF.

This clonotype was observed at least ten times. The chain uses TRBV5-6 and TRBJ2-7; 8 bases align to TRBD1. This CDR3 spans 14 amino acids. The germline V gene encodes CDR1 SGHDT and CDR2 YYEEEE. V lost 1 base to trimming and J lost 1 base; unmatched junction nucleotides: 1. This chain's CDR3 is CASSLHRGSYEQYF. The CDR3 nucleotides are TGTGCCAGCAGCTTGCACAGGGGGTCCTACGAGCAGTACTTC. Full variable domain (missing parts from reference TRBV5-6 and TRBJ2-7): DAGVTQSPTHLIKTRGQQVTLRCSPKSGHDTVSWYQQALGQGPQFIFQYYEEEERQRGNFPDRFSGHQFPNYSSELNVNALLLGDSALYLCASSLHRGSYEQYFGPGTRLTVT.

In its sample, this clonotype was seen many times. The DNA of the CDR3 is TGTGCCAGCAGCCCCGGGACAGGGGGCGCCAAAAACATTCAGTACTTC. Amino acids: CASSPGTGGAKNIQYF. This chain joins TRBV7-3 and TRBJ2-4; 12 bases map to TRBD1. This CDR3 contains 16 residues. V lost 5 bases, J lost 1 base, and 3 bases stayed unmatched. CDR1 and CDR2 from the germline V gene are SGHTA and FQGTGA.

This clonotype was recorded many times. The chain has TRBV27 and TRBJ1-2, with 7 bases fitting TRBD1. The CDR3 is 15 amino acids. Germline V gene lookup returns CDR1 MNHEY and CDR2 SMNVEV (reference sequence). The V gene end was trimmed by 3 bases and the J gene end by 1 base; junction bases not matched to a gene: 5. As DNA, the CDR3 is TGTGCCAGCAGTTTTACCGGGACAGATAACTATGGCTACACCTTC. Protein sequence: CASSFTGTDNYGYTF.